This entry lists 13 T cell receptor beta chains sequenced from one sample in a study of shared clonotypes between healthy human individuals. Produced via immunoSEQ multiplex PCR; TCRdb's table is partial and in-frame only. The table shows approximately 440,000 clones, with roughly three quarters occurring only once. The sequenced material came from PBMCs. The source is a woman in her 40s in good health. Some clones in this sample may be carry-over from other donors' samples.

This sequence joins TRBV6-1 and TRBJ2-2, with D possibly being TRBD1 (5 bases). V was pared by 8 bases and J by 4 bases, with 14 bases between. The CDR3 is 14 amino acids. Germline V gene lookup returns CDR1 MNHNS and CDR2 SASEGT. The CDR3: CASQGTRVTGELFF. The CDR3 DNA follows: TGTGCCAGCCAGGGCACCCGAGTCACCGGGGAGCTGTTTTTT.

V gene TRBV7-9 combines with J gene TRBJ2-5; 8 bases are a match to TRBD1. With V trimmed by 5 bases and J by 5 bases, 10 bases remained unmatched. The CDR3 is 15 residues long. CDR1 is SEHNR and CDR2 is FQNEAQ in the germline V gene (reference sequence). The chain's CDR3 is CASSPTGGPLETQYF. The CDR3, as DNA: TGTGCCAGCAGCCCTACAGGGGGTCCCCTTGAGACCCAGTACTTC.

V gene TRBV2 combines with J gene TRBJ2-1, with D possibly TRBD1 on 6 matching bases. CDR3 size: 14 residues. Trimming stripped 7 bases from V and 8 bases from J, with 18 bases between. Germline V gene lookup returns CDR1 SNHLY and CDR2 FYNNEI. CDR3 sequence (DNA): TGTGCCAGCACGCAGGGGCGCAACAAGGATGAGCAGTTCTTC. Its protein is CASTQGRNKDEQFF. Supplemented by reference TRBV2 and TRBJ2-1, the full variable domain reads EPEVTQTPSHQVTQMGQEVILRCVPISNHLYFYWYRQILGQKVEFLVSFYNNEISEKSEIFDDQFSVERPDGSNFTLKIRSTKLEDSAMYFCASTQGRNKDEQFFGPGTRLTVL.

This chain connects TRBV19 to TRBJ1-4, with 7 bases identical to TRBD1. V was pared by 6 bases and J by 2 bases, with 6 bases of the junction left unmatched. The CDR3 sequence is 15 residues long. Germline CDR1 reads LNHDA; CDR2 reads SQIVND (reference sequence). As DNA, the CDR3 is TGTGCCAGTAGATACAGGGGAAGCACTAATGAAAAACTGTTTTTT. This sequence encodes CASRYRGSTNEKLFF.

This sequence joins TRBV7-6 and TRBJ1-1; D gene uncertain. CDR1 and CDR2 from the germline V gene are SGHVS and FNYEAQ. This CDR3 has 15 amino acids. The germline V and J ends were trimmed by 3 bases and 0 bases, with 11 bases remaining between them. The CDR3 DNA follows: TGTGCCAGCAGCTTTCCCGTGCGGGTGAACACTGAAGCTTTCTTT. It yields the protein CASSFPVRVNTEAFF.

The chain links TRBV30 to TRBJ1-5; TRBD1 aligns across 7 bases. V shed 0 bases and J 0 bases; nucleotides not matched to a gene: 2. CDR1 is GTSNPN and CDR2 is SVGIG in the germline V gene (reference sequence). The CDR3 sequence is 15 residues long. Here the CDR3 DNA reads TGTGCCTGGAGTGTAGGGACAGATAGCAATCAGCCCCAGCATTTT. Protein sequence: CAWSVGTDSNQPQHF.

A note on this clone: This likely traces to a read error, being one base from a far larger clone. The chain is built from TRBV4-1 and TRBJ1-1, with D tentatively TRBD1 (5 bases). Germline CDR1 reads MGHRA; CDR2 reads YSYEKL. The CDR3 length is 16 residues. The CDR3 DNA reads TGCGCCAGCAGCCAACCCCGTCGGGGGAAGAACACTGGAGCTTTCTTT. Its protein is CASSQPRRGKNTGAFF.

A single count supports this clone. J is TRBJ2-7 and V is TRBV19; 8 bases are shared with TRBD1. V dropped 5 bases and J dropped 2; count of bases not matched to a gene: 5. The CDR3 spans 14 residues. Germline V gene data show CDR1 as LNHDA and CDR2 as SQIVND (reference sequence). The CDR3 DNA sequence: TGTGCCAGTAGTTCACAGGGGGTCCCCTACGAGCAGTACTTC. Its protein is CASSSQGVPYEQYF.

The gene calls are TRBV6-6 and TRBJ2-7, with D possibly matching TRBD2 (5 bases). The CDR3 covers 12 residues. The germline V gene has CDR1 MNHNY and CDR2 SVGAGI (reference sequence). The V end was cut by 6 bases, the J end by 5 bases, with 11 bases between. This chain's CDR3 is CASSRGPHEQYF. The CDR3 DNA reads as TGTGCCAGCAGCAGAGGGCCCCACGAGCAGTACTTC.

The rearrangement links TRBV4-2 to TRBJ2-3, with 8 positions matching TRBD2. The ends lost 2 bases at V and 2 bases at J; junction bases unmatched: 3. The CDR3 covers 15 residues. Germline CDR1 and CDR2: LGHNA and YNFKEQ. CDR3 loop: CASSQTGLATDTQYF. DNA of the CDR3: TGTGCCAGCAGCCAAACCGGACTAGCCACAGATACGCAGTATTTT.

V and J are TRBV29-1 and TRBJ2-1, with 7 bases fitting TRBD2. V trimming: 4 bases; J trimming: 1 base; junction bases outside the gene matches: 7. Germline V gives CDR1 SQVTM, CDR2 ANQGSEA. This CDR3 is built from 15 residues. CDR3 nucleotide sequence: TGCAGCGTTGCAGGACCTAGCGGATCCTACAATGAGCAGTTCTTC. Its protein product is CSVAGPSGSYNEQFF.

This clone was seen just once. The chain links TRBV30 to TRBJ1-2; no firm D call. Looked up from germline, CDR1 is GTSNPN and CDR2 is SVGIG (reference sequence). Deletions cut 7 bases from V and 6 bases from J, with 18 bases between. This CDR3 has 13 residues. CDR3 amino acids: CAYLREGGHGYTF. The CDR3 DNA reads TGTGCCTACCTACGCGAGGGCGGGCATGGCTACACCTTC.

The chain links TRBV27 to TRBJ2-7, with 10 bases lining up with TRBD2. The CDR3 contains 15 residues. J gave up 7 bases and V 6 bases, and 12 bases lay outside the gene matches. In germline, CDR1 is MNHEY, CDR2 SMNVEV (reference sequence). Here the CDR3 DNA reads TGTGCCAGCAGCCCCAGGGGGCTAGCGGGAGCTGAGCAGTACTTC. Translating gives CASSPRGLAGAEQYF.